The 24 T cell receptor beta chains listed next were all sequenced from one sample in a study of PD-1 blockade in classical Hodgkin lymphoma. Repertoires were generated with immunoSEQ multiplex PCR, while TCRdb's copy carries only in-frame clones and drops some. The table shows about 28,000 clones, with about 82% occurring only once. The time point was: cycle 4 day 1 (C4D1), after more than 5 weeks of nivolumab. Each patient's relapse followed autologous stem cell transplantation, and brentuximab vedotin exposure varied. The specimen was peripheral blood mononuclear cells (PBMCs), collected before the fourth cycle of nivolumab. The receptors stem from a human donor with classical Hodgkin lymphoma.

V usage is TRBV29-1 and J usage is TRBJ2-1, with D possibly TRBD2 on 6 matching bases. Germline V gives CDR1 SQVTM, CDR2 ANQGSEA. Deletions cut 5 bases from V and 4 bases from J, with 15 bases between. CDR3 length: 14 amino acids. Here the CDR3 reads CSVLSGLQYNEQFF. CDR3 coding DNA: TGCAGCGTTCTGAGCGGACTACAATACAATGAGCAGTTCTTC.

This clone was seen a handful of times. This chain uses TRBV6-1 with TRBJ2-2; D is unclear. CDR1 is MNHNS, CDR2 SASEGT, per germline. The V end lost 5 bases, the J end lost 4 bases, and 2 bases lay between the germline ends. The CDR3 sequence is 11 residues long. The CDR3 region is CASSLTGELFF. CDR3 nucleotides: TGTGCCAGCAGTCTCACCGGGGAGCTGTTTTTT.

The chain recombines TRBV7-2 with TRBJ2-4; possibly TRBD1 for D (5 bases). The CDR3 length is 17 residues. Germline V gene data show CDR1 as SGHTA and CDR2 as FQGNSA. Trimming removed 1 base at V and 0 bases at J, with 13 bases between. The CDR3 DNA follows: TGTGCCAGCAGCTTAGTCATTGGAACAGGAGCCAAAAACATTCAGTACTTC. This translates into CASSLVIGTGAKNIQYF. The entire variable domain, with the rest obtained from reference TRBV7-2 and TRBJ2-4, is as follows: GAGVSQSPSNKVTEKGKDVELRCDPISGHTALYWYRQSLGQGLEFLIYFQGNSAPDKSGLPSDRFSAERTGGSVSTLTIQRTQQEDSAVYLCASSLVIGTGAKNIQYFGAGTRLSVL.

The chain recombines TRBV19 with TRBJ2-6; tentative D call: TRBD2 (6 bases). The CDR3 consists of 15 residues. Trimming shortened V by 8 bases and J by 0 bases, and 11 bases separated the two germline ends. Germline V gene sequence: CDR1 LNHDA, CDR2 SQIVND (reference sequence). The CDR3 DNA sequence: TGTGCCAGTGGCCGGGGAGGCTCTGGGGCCAACGTCCTGACTTTC. This encodes CASGRGGSGANVLTF.

The gene calls are TRBV19 and TRBJ2-1, with TRBD2 matching over 12 bases. The trim removed 5 bases at V and 7 bases at J, leaving 6 bases unmatched. The CDR3 has 15 residues. Per the germline V gene, CDR1 is LNHDA and CDR2 is SQIVND (reference sequence). CDR3 protein: CASSFTSGRPNEQFF. The CDR3 coding sequence is TGTGCCAGTAGTTTCACTAGCGGGAGGCCTAATGAGCAGTTCTTC.

The J gene is TRBJ2-2, the V gene TRBV18; the match to TRBD1 covers 7 bases. The CDR3 is 17 amino acids. CDR1 and CDR2 from the germline V gene are KGHSH and LQKENI. The V gene end was trimmed by 9 bases and the J gene end by 0 bases; junction bases not matched to a gene: 13. CDR3 sequence: CASSYLRQGPNTGELFF. The CDR3 bases are TGTGCCAGTTCCTACCTCCGACAGGGTCCGAACACCGGGGAGCTGTTTTTT.

V and J are TRBV5-5 and TRBJ2-7; a possible D gene is TRBD2 (6 bases). The V gene's germline CDR1 is SGHKS and CDR2 YYEKEE (reference sequence). CDR3 size: 15 residues. V dropped 4 bases and J dropped 3 bases, with 17 bases sitting between them. The CDR3 bases are TGTGCCAGCAGCCCGGGGACTTTATCAAGCTACGAGCAGTACTTC. Translated, it gives CASSPGTLSSYEQYF.

The chain carries TRBV5-8 and TRBJ2-5, with TRBD1 matching 7 bases. CDR1 SGHTS and CDR2 YDEGEE come from the germline V gene. The CDR3 runs to 16 residues. J was trimmed by 7 bases and V by 0 bases; bases with no gene match: 12. In nucleotides, the CDR3 is TGTGCCAGCAGCTTGGTCCGGGACAGCGGTTCGGGGACCCAGTACTTC. It is translated as CASSLVRDSGSGTQYF.

The V and J genes are TRBV5-1 and TRBJ2-5, with 7 positions matching TRBD1. Germline V CDR1 and CDR2: SGHRS, YFSETQ. The junction had 16 bases not matched to a gene; V was cut back by 5 bases and J by 3 bases. The CDR3 is 17 residues long. CDR3 bases: TGCGCCAGCAGTTGGGAAAGTCCGGGACAGCTAAAAGAGACCCAGTACTTC. This sequence encodes CASSWESPGQLKETQYF.

The chain joins TRBV5-1 to TRBJ2-7; D is perhaps TRBD1 (5 bases). Deletions cut 0 bases from V and 4 bases from J, with 8 bases between. This CDR3 spans 13 amino acids. Germline values: CDR1 SGHRS, CDR2 YFSETQ. DNA of the CDR3: TGCGCCAGCAGCTTGGGACAGTCTTACGAGCAGTACTTC. Protein sequence: CASSLGQSYEQYF.

This clone was detected a few times. This specimen includes other DNA sequences encoding the same CDR3. The V and J genes are TRBV5-1 and TRBJ2-3; no reliable D call. The V end lost 0 bases, the J end lost 1 base, and 3 bases lay between the germline ends. Germline CDR1 SGHRS, CDR2 YFSETQ. This CDR3 contains 13 residues. The CDR3 DNA reads as TGCGCCAGCAGCTTGGCAGGCACAGATACGCAGTATTTT. This sequence encodes CASSLAGTDTQYF. Variable domain in full (rest from reference TRBV5-1 and TRBJ2-3): KAGVTQTPRYLIKTRGQQVTLSCSPISGHRSVSWYQQTPGQGLQFLFEYFSETQRNKGNFPGRFSGRQFSNSRSEMNVSTLELGDSALYLCASSLAGTDTQYFGPGTRLTVL.

The genes are TRBV7-2 and TRBJ2-7, with a tentative D call TRBD1 (6 bases). The V gene lost 3 bases and the J gene lost 2 bases, with 8 bases spanning the gap. The CDR3 is 13 amino acids. From germline, CDR1 is SGHTA and CDR2 FQGNSA. Here the CDR3 reads CASSFGTTYEQYF. CDR3 DNA: TGTGCCAGCAGCTTCGGGACAACCTACGAGCAGTACTTC.

CDR3 residues: CASSSPGPHSNQPQHF. The CDR3, as DNA: TGTGCCAGCAGTTCTCCGGGGCCTCATAGCAATCAGCCCCAGCATTTT. The chain has TRBV28 and TRBJ1-5; possible D gene TRBD1, 5 bases. Germline-derived CDR1 and CDR2 are MDHEN and SYDVKM. V was cut by 4 bases and J by 0 bases, with 13 bases left in between. The CDR3 is 16 residues long.

The chain links TRBV6-5 to TRBJ2-3; no clear D gene. CDR3 length: 15 residues. V was clipped by 2 bases and J by 5 bases, with 14 bases between them. Germline CDR1 reads MNHEY; CDR2 reads SVGAGI. The CDR3 protein is CASSYRVSWQDTQYF. The CDR3 nucleotides read TGTGCCAGCAGTTACCGGGTCTCTTGGCAAGATACGCAGTATTTT.

This clone was picked up a small number of times. J is TRBJ2-7 and V is TRBV6-1, with 10 bases aligning to TRBD2. Germline V lookup: CDR1 MNHNS, CDR2 SASEGT. The CDR3 is 14 amino acids. With 9 bases clipped from V and 5 bases from J, the junction kept 10 bases outside the gene matches. The DNA of the CDR3 is TGTGCCAGTAAGCCTAGCGGGAGAATCAACGAGCAGTACTTC. As protein: CASKPSGRINEQYF.

The chain recombines TRBV6-1 with TRBJ1-1; no clear D. The V gene lost 6 bases and the J gene lost 6 bases, with 8 bases spanning the gap. The CDR3 is 11 residues long. Germline CDR1 and CDR2: MNHNS and SASEGT. This CDR3 is CASRERAEAFF. The CDR3 DNA reads TGTGCCAGCAGGGAAAGGGCTGAAGCTTTCTTT.

The chain combines TRBV19 with TRBJ1-1; D gene uncertain. Deletions cut 11 bases from V and 4 bases from J, with 14 bases between. The CDR3 has 12 residues. Germline-derived CDR1 and CDR2 are LNHDA and SQIVND (reference sequence). CDR3 sequence reads: CASGPQSTEAFF. CDR3 bases: TGTGCCTCCGGCCCGCAGAGCACTGAAGCTTTCTTT.

The V and J genes are TRBV18 and TRBJ2-5; no clear D. The CDR3 has 17 amino acids. Germline CDR1 KGHSH, CDR2 LQKENI. The ends were cut back, 2 bases at V and 2 bases at J, with 18 bases in the middle. The CDR3 nucleotides are TGTGCCAGCTCACCATACAAGGGCACTTTCCAGCAAGAGACCCAGTACTTC. Encoded protein: CASSPYKGTFQQETQYF.

The J gene is TRBJ2-1, the V gene TRBV5-1, with TRBD2 matching 10 bases. Germline CDR1 reads SGHRS; CDR2 reads YFSETQ. CDR3 size: 15 residues. J was trimmed by 3 bases and V by 3 bases; bases with no gene match: 3. The CDR3 reads CASSYLAGDYNEQFF. In DNA form, the CDR3 reads TGCGCCAGCAGCTATCTAGCGGGAGACTACAATGAGCAGTTCTTC.

The chain employs TRBV7-9 and TRBJ2-4, with 7 nucleotides matching TRBD1. V lost 3 bases, J lost 0 bases, and 8 bases stayed unmatched. The V gene's germline CDR1 is SEHNR and CDR2 FQNEAQ (reference sequence). CDR3 length: 17 residues. CDR3 nucleotides: TGTGCCAGCAGCTTCTTGCTTGCAGGGGGAGCCAAAAACATTCAGTACTTC. Protein: CASSFLLAGGAKNIQYF.

The chain uses TRBV5-6 and TRBJ1-3; D unresolved. The V end lost 1 base, the J end lost 4 bases, and 9 bases lay between the germline ends. This CDR3 has 14 amino acids. The germline V gene encodes CDR1 SGHDT and CDR2 YYEEEE. The CDR3 bases are TGTGCCAGCAGCTTGCCGGGTGGAGGAAACACCATATATTTT. It codes for CASSLPGGGNTIYF.

By its share, this clone is medium-sized (0.01 to 0.1%). The chain is built from TRBV6-4 and TRBJ1-5, with D possibly TRBD1 on 5 matching bases. The CDR3 has 15 amino acids. Between the trimmed V and J ends, which lost 1 base and 6 bases, there was a span of 13 bases. Germline assignment: CDR1 MRHNA and CDR2 SNTAGT. Written as DNA, the CDR3 is TGTGCCAGCAGTGACTTCGCAGGGAAAGGTCAGCCCCAGCATTTT. Translated, it gives CASSDFAGKGQPQHF.

V usage is TRBV19 and J usage is TRBJ2-2; TRBD2 might be the D (5 bases). Germline V gene data show CDR1 as LNHDA and CDR2 as SQIVND (reference sequence). The CDR3 spans 14 residues. Trimming pared 5 bases from V and 5 bases from J, leaving 12 bases between. The CDR3 is CASSAGRGTGELFF. In nucleotides, the CDR3 is TGTGCCAGTAGTGCGGGCCGTGGGACCGGGGAGCTGTTTTTT.

This clone was seen a few times. The chain combines TRBV7-9 with TRBJ1-1, with unresolved D. The V end lost 0 bases, the J end lost 6 bases, and 8 bases lay between the germline ends. Per germline, CDR1 SEHNR and CDR2 FQNEAQ (reference sequence). This CDR3 contains 13 residues. The CDR3 DNA reads as TGTGCCAGCAGCTTAGCATCGGCTCCTGAAGCTTTCTTT. Translating it yields CASSLASAPEAFF.